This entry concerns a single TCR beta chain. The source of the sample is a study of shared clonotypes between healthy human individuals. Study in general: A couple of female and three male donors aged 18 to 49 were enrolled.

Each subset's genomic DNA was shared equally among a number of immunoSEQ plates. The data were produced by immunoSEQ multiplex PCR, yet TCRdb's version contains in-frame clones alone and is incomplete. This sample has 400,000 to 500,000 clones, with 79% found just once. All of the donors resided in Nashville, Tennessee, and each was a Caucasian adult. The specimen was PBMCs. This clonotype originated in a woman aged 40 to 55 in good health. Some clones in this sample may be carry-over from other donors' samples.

CDR3 in DNA: TGTGCCAGCACCATAGGGGTCAGTGAAGCTTTCTTT. Protein sequence: CASTIGVSEAFF. The chain couples TRBV2 to TRBJ1-1, with D tentatively TRBD1 (5 bases). V lost 7 bases to trimming and J lost 7 bases, with 13 bases between them. CDR3 length equals 12 residues. Germline CDR1 is SNHLY and CDR2 is FYNNEI.